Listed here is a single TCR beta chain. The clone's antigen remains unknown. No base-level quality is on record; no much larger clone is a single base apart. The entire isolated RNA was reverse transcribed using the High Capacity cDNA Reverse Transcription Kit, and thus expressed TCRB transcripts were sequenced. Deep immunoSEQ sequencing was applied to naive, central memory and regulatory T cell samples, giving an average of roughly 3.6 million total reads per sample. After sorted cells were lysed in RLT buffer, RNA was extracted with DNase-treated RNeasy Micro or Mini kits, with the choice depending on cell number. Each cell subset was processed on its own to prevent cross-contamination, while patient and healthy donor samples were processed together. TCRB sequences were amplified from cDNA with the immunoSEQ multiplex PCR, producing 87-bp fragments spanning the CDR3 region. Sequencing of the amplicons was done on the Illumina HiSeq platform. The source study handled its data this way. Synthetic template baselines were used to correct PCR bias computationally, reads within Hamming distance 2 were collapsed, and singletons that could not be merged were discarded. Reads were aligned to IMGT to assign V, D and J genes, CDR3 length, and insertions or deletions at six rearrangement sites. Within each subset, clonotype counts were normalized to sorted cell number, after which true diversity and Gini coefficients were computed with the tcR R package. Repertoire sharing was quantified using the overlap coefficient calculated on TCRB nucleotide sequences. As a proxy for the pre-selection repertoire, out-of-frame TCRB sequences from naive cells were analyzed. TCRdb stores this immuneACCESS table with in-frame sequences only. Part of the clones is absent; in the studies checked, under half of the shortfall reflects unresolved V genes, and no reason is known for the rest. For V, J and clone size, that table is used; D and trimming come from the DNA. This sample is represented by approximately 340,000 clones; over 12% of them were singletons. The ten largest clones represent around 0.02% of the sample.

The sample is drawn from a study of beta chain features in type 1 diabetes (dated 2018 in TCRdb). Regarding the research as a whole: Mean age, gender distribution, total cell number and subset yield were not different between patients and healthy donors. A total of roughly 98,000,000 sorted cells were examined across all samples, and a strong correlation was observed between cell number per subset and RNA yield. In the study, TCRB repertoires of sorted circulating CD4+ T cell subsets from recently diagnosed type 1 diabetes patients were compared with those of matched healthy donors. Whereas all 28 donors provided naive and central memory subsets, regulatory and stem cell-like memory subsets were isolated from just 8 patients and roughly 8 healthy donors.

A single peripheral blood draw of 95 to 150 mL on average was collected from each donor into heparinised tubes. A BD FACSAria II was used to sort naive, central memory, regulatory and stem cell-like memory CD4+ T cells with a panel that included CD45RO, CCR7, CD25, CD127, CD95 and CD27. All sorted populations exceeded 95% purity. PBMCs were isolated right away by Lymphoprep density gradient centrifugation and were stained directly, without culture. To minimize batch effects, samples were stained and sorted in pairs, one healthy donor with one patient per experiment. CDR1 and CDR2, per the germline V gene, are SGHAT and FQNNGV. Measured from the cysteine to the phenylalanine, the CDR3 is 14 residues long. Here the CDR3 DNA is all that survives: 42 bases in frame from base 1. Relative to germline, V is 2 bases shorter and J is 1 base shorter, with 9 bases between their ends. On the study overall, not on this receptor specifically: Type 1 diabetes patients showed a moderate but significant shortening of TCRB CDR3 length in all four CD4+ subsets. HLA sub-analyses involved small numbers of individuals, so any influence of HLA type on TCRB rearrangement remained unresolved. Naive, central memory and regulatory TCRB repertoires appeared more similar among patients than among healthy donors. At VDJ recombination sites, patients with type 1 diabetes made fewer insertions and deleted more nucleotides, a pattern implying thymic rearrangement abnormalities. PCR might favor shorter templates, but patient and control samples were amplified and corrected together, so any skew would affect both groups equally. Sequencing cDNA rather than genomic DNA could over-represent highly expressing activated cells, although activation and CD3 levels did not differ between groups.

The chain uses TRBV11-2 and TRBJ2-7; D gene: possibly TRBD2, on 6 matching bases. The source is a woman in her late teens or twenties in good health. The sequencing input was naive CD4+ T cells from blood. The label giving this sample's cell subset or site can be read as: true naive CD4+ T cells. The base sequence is TGTGCCAGCAGCTTAATTCTAGCGTCCTACGAGCAGTACTTC. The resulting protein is CASSLILASYEQYF. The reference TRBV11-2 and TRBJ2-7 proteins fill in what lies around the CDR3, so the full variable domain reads EAGVAQSPRYKIIEKRQSVAFWCNPISGHATLYWYQQILGQGPKLLIQFQNNGVVDDSQLPKDRFSAERLKGVDSTLKIQPAKLEDSAVYLCASSLILASYEQYFGPGTRLTVT.